Listed below are T cell receptor beta chains from one sample, sequenced in a study of Ad26.COV2.S vaccination and SARS-CoV-2 variants. Method: immunoSEQ multiplex PCR; TCRdb's copy keeps in-frame clones and lacks some. The sample has about 480,000 clones, roughly nine tenths seen once. The sample consisted of peripheral blood, taken in a trial of Ad26.COV2.S vaccine versus placebo. These receptors all come from a person between 18 and 65 years old who received the Ad26.COV2.S COVID-19 vaccine or a placebo. The CDR3 runs from the conserved cysteine through the conserved F or W. The order of the fields is V gene, CDR3 length, J gene, D gene, clone size, CDR3 DNA, CDR3 protein. D genes are given only for firm matches. Size values are once, few and many counts, or a class for expanded clones, and some rows have none.

V gene: TRBV5-4; CDR3 length: 16; J gene: TRBJ2-7; D gene: TRBD2; clone size: NA; CDR3 DNA: TGTGCCAGCAGCGCCTGGGGACTAGCGGGTCCCTACGAGCAGTACTTC; CDR3 protein: CASSAWGLAGPYEQYF
V gene: TRBV7-7; CDR3 length: 12; J gene: TRBJ2-2; D gene: NA; clone size: NA; CDR3 DNA: TGTGCCAGCAGCGCGGGGCCCGGGGAGCTGTTTTTT; CDR3 protein: CASSAGPGELFF
V gene: TRBV29-1; CDR3 length: 13; J gene: TRBJ1-6; D gene: TRBD1; clone size: NA; CDR3 DNA: TGCAGCGTAATGACAGGGGTAGGTTCACCCCTCCACTTT; CDR3 protein: CSVMTGVGSPLHF
V gene: TRBV6-5; CDR3 length: 16; J gene: TRBJ1-3; D gene: NA; clone size: NA; CDR3 DNA: TGTGCCAGCAGTTACCGGAGGGGGGATTCAGGAAACACCATATATTTT; CDR3 protein: CASSYRRGDSGNTIYF
V gene: TRBV28; CDR3 length: 11; J gene: TRBJ1-1; D gene: NA; clone size: NA; CDR3 DNA: TGTGCCAGCGGGATGAACACTGAAGCTTTCTTT; CDR3 protein: CASGMNTEAFF
V gene: TRBV3-1/TRBV3-2; CDR3 length: 14; J gene: TRBJ1-5; D gene: NA; clone size: few; CDR3 DNA: TGTGCCAGCAGCCAAGATGGGGGAATCCAGCCCCAGCATTTT; CDR3 protein: CASSQDGGIQPQHF
V gene: TRBV12-3/TRBV12-4; CDR3 length: 13; J gene: TRBJ2-5; D gene: NA; clone size: NA; CDR3 DNA: TGTGCCAGCAGTTTCGGGAGCGGGGAGACCCAGTACTTC; CDR3 protein: CASSFGSGETQYF
V gene: TRBV19; CDR3 length: 16; J gene: TRBJ2-1; D gene: TRBD2; clone size: NA; CDR3 DNA: TGTGCCAGTAGGCCCGGGACTAGCGGCTCCTACAATGAGCAGTTCTTC; CDR3 protein: CASRPGTSGSYNEQFF
V gene: TRBV9; CDR3 length: 16; J gene: TRBJ1-6; D gene: NA; clone size: NA; CDR3 DNA: TGTGCCAGCAGCGTCGAGCAGAGCTCCTATAATTCACCCCTCCACTTT; CDR3 protein: CASSVEQSSYNSPLHF
V gene: TRBV6-6; CDR3 length: 15; J gene: TRBJ2-7; D gene: TRBD2; clone size: NA; CDR3 DNA: TGTGCCAGCAGACCTAGCGGGAGTGGCTCCTACGAGCAGTACTTC; CDR3 protein: CASRPSGSGSYEQYF
V gene: TRBV28; CDR3 length: 16; J gene: TRBJ2-7; D gene: NA; clone size: NA; CDR3 DNA: TGTGCCAGCAGTCCAACCCATGGGACGGACTCCTACGAGCAGTACTTC; CDR3 protein: CASSPTHGTDSYEQYF
V gene: TRBV9; CDR3 length: 16; J gene: TRBJ2-1; D gene: TRBD2; clone size: NA; CDR3 DNA: TGTGCCAGCAGCGTAGGTGCTAGCGGGGCGGCAGATGAGCAGTTCTTC; CDR3 protein: CASSVGASGAADEQFF
V gene: TRBV19; CDR3 length: 15; J gene: TRBJ2-2; D gene: TRBD2; clone size: NA; CDR3 DNA: TGTGCCAGTAGTTTTGGGGGAGGGCGCGGCGGGGAGCTGTTTTTT; CDR3 protein: CASSFGGGRGGELFF
V gene: TRBV30; CDR3 length: 12; J gene: TRBJ1-2; D gene: TRBD1; clone size: few; CDR3 DNA: TGTGCCAGGGACAGGGGTTGGGATGGCTACACCTTC; CDR3 protein: CARDRGWDGYTF
V gene: TRBV30; CDR3 length: 14; J gene: TRBJ2-3; D gene: TRBD2; clone size: NA; CDR3 DNA: TGTGCCTGGAGTGAGGGAGGGAGCACAGATACGCAGTATTTT; CDR3 protein: CAWSEGGSTDTQYF
V gene: TRBV28; CDR3 length: 13; J gene: TRBJ1-1; D gene: NA; clone size: NA; CDR3 DNA: TGTGCCAGCACCATGGGGGGGATTTACGGGGCTTTCTTT; CDR3 protein: CASTMGGIYGAFF
V gene: TRBV14; CDR3 length: 15; J gene: TRBJ2-1; D gene: TRBD1; clone size: NA; CDR3 DNA: TGTGCCAGCAGCCAACGGACAGGTTACTACAATGAGCAGTTCTTC; CDR3 protein: CASSQRTGYYNEQFF
V gene: TRBV6-5; CDR3 length: 14; J gene: TRBJ1-2; D gene: TRBD1; clone size: NA; CDR3 DNA: TGTGCCAGCACAACGGGACAGGGAGGCTATGGCTACACCTTC; CDR3 protein: CASTTGQGGYGYTF
V gene: TRBV28; CDR3 length: 15; J gene: TRBJ2-7; D gene: TRBD1; clone size: NA; CDR3 DNA: TGTGCCAGCAGTCTTACGGGACAGGGGTTATACGAGCAGTACTTC; CDR3 protein: CASSLTGQGLYEQYF
V gene: TRBV19; CDR3 length: 14; J gene: TRBJ2-2; D gene: NA; clone size: NA; CDR3 DNA: TGTGCCAGTAGTATAGATCGGAACACCGGGGAGCTGTTTTTT; CDR3 protein: CASSIDRNTGELFF
V gene: TRBV28; CDR3 length: 13; J gene: TRBJ1-4; D gene: NA; clone size: once; CDR3 DNA: TGTGCCAGCAGTTTAGGCCGGAATGAAAAACTGTTTTTT; CDR3 protein: CASSLGRNEKLFF
V gene: TRBV19; CDR3 length: 16; J gene: TRBJ2-4; D gene: NA; clone size: NA; CDR3 DNA: TGTGCCAGTTCCACGGGCGGGATAGGCTATCGAAACATTCAGTACTTC; CDR3 protein: CASSTGGIGYRNIQYF
V gene: TRBV2; CDR3 length: 14; J gene: TRBJ2-3; D gene: TRBD2; clone size: NA; CDR3 DNA: TGTGCCAGCAATAAAGCGGGGTTGACAGATACGCAGTATTTT; CDR3 protein: CASNKAGLTDTQYF
V gene: TRBV2; CDR3 length: 12; J gene: TRBJ2-2; D gene: NA; clone size: once; CDR3 DNA: TGTGCCAGCAGTGAAGTGGTAGGGGAGCTGTTTTTT; CDR3 protein: CASSEVVGELFF
V gene: TRBV5-1; CDR3 length: 15; J gene: TRBJ2-7; D gene: TRBD1; clone size: NA; CDR3 DNA: TGCGCCAGCAGCTTGAACTTGGACAGGGGGCGAGAGCAGTACTTC; CDR3 protein: CASSLNLDRGREQYF
V gene: TRBV25-1; CDR3 length: 15; J gene: TRBJ1-1; D gene: NA; clone size: NA; CDR3 DNA: TGTGCCAGCAGTCCCGCCGGGGGGCGGAACACTGAAGCTTTCTTT; CDR3 protein: CASSPAGGRNTEAFF
V gene: TRBV11-3; CDR3 length: 16; J gene: TRBJ2-7; D gene: NA; clone size: NA; CDR3 DNA: TGTGCCAGCAGCCCGGCCCGGGCGGGATCCTCCTACGAGCAGTACTTC; CDR3 protein: CASSPARAGSSYEQYF
V gene: TRBV3-1/TRBV3-2; CDR3 length: 16; J gene: TRBJ1-3; D gene: NA; clone size: few; CDR3 DNA: TGTGCCAGCAGCCAAAGTCCAGGGTCCTCTGGAAACACCATATATTTT; CDR3 protein: CASSQSPGSSGNTIYF
V gene: TRBV19; CDR3 length: 14; J gene: TRBJ1-5; D gene: NA; clone size: NA; CDR3 DNA: TGTGCCAGTAGTATCGGGTGGGTAGGCAATCCCCAGCATTTT; CDR3 protein: CASSIGWVGNPQHF
V gene: TRBV24-1; CDR3 length: 18; J gene: TRBJ2-2; D gene: TRBD2; clone size: once; CDR3 DNA: TGTGCCACCAGTGATTTGAGTAGCGGGAGGGCGGTCACCGGGGAGCTGTTTTTT; CDR3 protein: CATSDLSSGRAVTGELFF
V gene: TRBV7-2; CDR3 length: 14; J gene: TRBJ1-1; D gene: TRBD1; clone size: NA; CDR3 DNA: TGTGCCAGCAGCGTGGACAGGGGGAACACTGAAGCTTTCTTT; CDR3 protein: CASSVDRGNTEAFF
V gene: TRBV5-4; CDR3 length: 15; J gene: TRBJ1-1; D gene: NA; clone size: NA; CDR3 DNA: TGTGCCAGCAGCTTGGCGGGACCCGGGGGCACTGAAGCTTTCTTT; CDR3 protein: CASSLAGPGGTEAFF
V gene: TRBV5-6; CDR3 length: 16; J gene: TRBJ2-1; D gene: TRBD2; clone size: NA; CDR3 DNA: TGTGCCAGCAGCTTGCGTAGCGGGTCGAGATACAATGAGCAGTTCTTC; CDR3 protein: CASSLRSGSRYNEQFF
V gene: TRBV5-6; CDR3 length: 16; J gene: TRBJ1-3; D gene: NA; clone size: NA; CDR3 DNA: TGTGCCAGCAGCTTCTGGGGGCTTAACTCTGGAAACACCATATATTTT; CDR3 protein: CASSFWGLNSGNTIYF
V gene: TRBV12-5; CDR3 length: 14; J gene: TRBJ1-1; D gene: NA; clone size: NA; CDR3 DNA: TGTGCTAGTGGTTTGGGGTTCCCGAACACTGAAGCTTTCTTT; CDR3 protein: CASGLGFPNTEAFF
V gene: TRBV18; CDR3 length: 20; J gene: TRBJ2-2; D gene: TRBD1; clone size: NA; CDR3 DNA: TGTGCCAGCTCACCACGTTCAGGGGGCTTTTCAATCGGAGGCACCGGGGAGCTGTTTTTT; CDR3 protein: CASSPRSGGFSIGGTGELFF
V gene: TRBV27; CDR3 length: 14; J gene: TRBJ2-7; D gene: TRBD2; clone size: NA; CDR3 DNA: TGTGCCAGCAGTTTGCGGGAGGGCCCCTACGAGCAGTACTTC; CDR3 protein: CASSLREGPYEQYF
V gene: TRBV11-2; CDR3 length: 14; J gene: TRBJ1-2; D gene: NA; clone size: few; CDR3 DNA: TGTGCCAGCAGCTTAGATCGACAGGAAAGTCGTGTCACCTTC; CDR3 protein: CASSLDRQESRVTF
V gene: TRBV29-1; CDR3 length: 14; J gene: TRBJ1-2; D gene: NA; clone size: NA; CDR3 DNA: TGCAGCGCCCGAAGTGGGCAGGGGAACTATGGCTACACCTTC; CDR3 protein: CSARSGQGNYGYTF
V gene: TRBV7-8; CDR3 length: 13; J gene: TRBJ2-7; D gene: NA; clone size: NA; CDR3 DNA: TGTGCCAGCAGCTCCGGGGTAAACGCCGAGCAGTACTTC; CDR3 protein: CASSSGVNAEQYF
V gene: TRBV28; CDR3 length: 16; J gene: TRBJ1-6; D gene: NA; clone size: once; CDR3 DNA: TGTGCCAGCAATTCCTACTCTAGGGGTTGGAATTCACCCCTCCACTTT; CDR3 protein: CASNSYSRGWNSPLHF
V gene: TRBV30; CDR3 length: 14; J gene: TRBJ1-1; D gene: TRBD1; clone size: once; CDR3 DNA: TGTGCCTGGAGGATTACAGGGGGGAACACTGAAGCTTTCTTT; CDR3 protein: CAWRITGGNTEAFF